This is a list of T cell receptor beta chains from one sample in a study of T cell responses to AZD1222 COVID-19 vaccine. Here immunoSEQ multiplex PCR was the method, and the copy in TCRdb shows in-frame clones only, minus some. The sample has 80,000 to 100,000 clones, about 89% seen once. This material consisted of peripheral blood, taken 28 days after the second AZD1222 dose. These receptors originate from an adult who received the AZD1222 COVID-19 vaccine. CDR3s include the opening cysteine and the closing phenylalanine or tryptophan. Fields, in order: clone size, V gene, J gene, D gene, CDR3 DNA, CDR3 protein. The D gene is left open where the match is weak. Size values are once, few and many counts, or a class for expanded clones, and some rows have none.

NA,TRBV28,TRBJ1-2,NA,TGTGCCAGCAGTTTTTCAGGGGATGGCTACACCTTC,CASSFSGDGYTF
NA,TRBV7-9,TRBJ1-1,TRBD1,TGTGCCAGCAGCTCTTTGACAGGGTTAAACACTGAAGCTTTCTTT,CASSSLTGLNTEAFF
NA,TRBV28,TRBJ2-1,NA,TGTGCCAGCACCCCGACCTCCTACAATGAGCAGTTCTTC,CASTPTSYNEQFF
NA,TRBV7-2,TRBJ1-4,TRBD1,TGTGCCAGCAGCTCCTCAGGGGGGGTAAAACTGTTTTTT,CASSSSGGVKLFF
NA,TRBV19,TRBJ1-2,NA,TGTGCCAGTAGTATAGAGACAGGACCAGCTAACTATGGCTACACCTTC,CASSIETGPANYGYTF
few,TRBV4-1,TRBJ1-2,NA,TGCGCCAGCAGCCAAGATACAGGGAATGGTGTGGGCTACACCTTC,CASSQDTGNGVGYTF
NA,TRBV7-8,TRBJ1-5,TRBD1,TGTGCCAGCAGACGGGACAGGGGAGCGGAGCCCCAGCATTTT,CASRRDRGAEPQHF
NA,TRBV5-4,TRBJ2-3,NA,TGTGCCAGCAGCTTGGGTTTCACAGATACGCAGTATTTT,CASSLGFTDTQYF
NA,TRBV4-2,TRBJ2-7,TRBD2,TGTGCCAGCAGCCAAGGATCCAGCGGGAACTACGAGCAGTACTTC,CASSQGSSGNYEQYF
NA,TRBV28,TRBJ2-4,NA,TGTGCCAGCAGTTTATTCAGACCCAAAAACATTCAGTACTTC,CASSLFRPKNIQYF
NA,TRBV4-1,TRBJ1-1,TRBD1,TGCGCCAGCAGCCAAGGGCCGGGCCCAGGGGGGCTGAACACTGAAGCTTTCTTT,CASSQGPGPGGLNTEAFF
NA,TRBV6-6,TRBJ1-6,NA,TGTGCCAGCAGTCCCCGGACACCCAATTCACCCCTCCACTTT,CASSPRTPNSPLHF
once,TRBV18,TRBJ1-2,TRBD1,TGTGCCAGCTCACCACCGGACAGGACCAGATCCTATGGCTACACCTTC,CASSPPDRTRSYGYTF
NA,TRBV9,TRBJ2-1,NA,TGTGCCAGCAGCGTAGGCAGCACCTACAATGAGCAGTTCTTC,CASSVGSTYNEQFF
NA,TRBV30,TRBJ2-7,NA,TGTGCCTGGAGTACCGACAGTGCCTCCTCCTACGAGCAGTACTTC,CAWSTDSASSYEQYF
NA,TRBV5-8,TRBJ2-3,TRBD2,TGTGCCAGCAGCTTGGATCTAGCGGGCACAGATACGCAGTATTTT,CASSLDLAGTDTQYF
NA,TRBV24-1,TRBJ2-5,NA,TGTGCCACCAGTCTCAGGGCGCGGGAGACCCAGTACTTC,CATSLRARETQYF